This T cell receptor beta chain was profiled in a study of CD8 T cells in ankylosing spondylitis. The study's findings and limits: With a CD8+ phenotype, disease-linked clones were relatively rare in peripheral blood. Apparently characteristic of ankylosing spondylitis blood was a TCR beta motif (roughly 8 highly homologous variants).

Germline CDR1 WSHSY, CDR2 SAAADI. The CDR3 has 14 residues. Trimming pared 6 bases from V and 8 bases from J, leaving 20 bases between. TCR beta libraries were made by quantitative 5'-RACE with molecular barcodes. MiXCR was run by TCRdb on the 5' RACE reads, yielding one entry per CDR3 protein. The repertoire holds about 540,000 distinct CDR3 sequences, with approximately 11% as singletons. This clonotype was observed at least ten times. The antigen is undetermined. Sequencing input: blood, either unsorted or a sorted T cell fraction (not recorded which). The chain couples TRBV10-2 to TRBJ2-7; a possible D gene is TRBD2 (5 bases). The source of this sequence is a male donor with ankylosing spondylitis. As DNA, the CDR3 is TGCGCCAGCAGCGGACCCCGGGGTTACGGCAAGCAGTACTTC. Its translation is CASSGPRGYGKQYF.